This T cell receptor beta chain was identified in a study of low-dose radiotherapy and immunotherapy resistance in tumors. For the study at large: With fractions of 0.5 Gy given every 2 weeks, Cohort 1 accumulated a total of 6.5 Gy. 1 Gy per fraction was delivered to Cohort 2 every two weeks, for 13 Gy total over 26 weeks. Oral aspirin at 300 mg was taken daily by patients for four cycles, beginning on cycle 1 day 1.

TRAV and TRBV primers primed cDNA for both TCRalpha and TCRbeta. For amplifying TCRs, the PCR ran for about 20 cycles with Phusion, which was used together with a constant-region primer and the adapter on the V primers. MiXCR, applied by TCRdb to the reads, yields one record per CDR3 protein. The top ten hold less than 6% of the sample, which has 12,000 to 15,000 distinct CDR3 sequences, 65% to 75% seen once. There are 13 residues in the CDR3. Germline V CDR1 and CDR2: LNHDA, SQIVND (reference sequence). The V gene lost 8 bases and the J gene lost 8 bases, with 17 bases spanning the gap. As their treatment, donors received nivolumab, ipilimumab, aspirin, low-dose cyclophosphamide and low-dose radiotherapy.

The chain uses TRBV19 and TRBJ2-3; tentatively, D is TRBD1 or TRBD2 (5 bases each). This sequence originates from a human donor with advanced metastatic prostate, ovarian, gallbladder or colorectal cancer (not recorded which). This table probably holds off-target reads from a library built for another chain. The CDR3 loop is CASSLGELGTQYF. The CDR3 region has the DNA TGTGCCAGTTCCCTGGGGGAATTGGGTACGCAGTATTTT.